This T cell receptor (beta chain) derives from a study of shared clonotypes between healthy human individuals. The trim removed 4 bases at V and 1 base at J, leaving 15 bases unmatched. The CDR3 has 19 amino acids. The V gene's germline CDR1 is MNHNS and CDR2 SASEGT. It was around 190 ng DNA, 33,000 or so T cell genomes, that sorted-subset replicate PCRs used. Profiled with immunoSEQ multiplex PCR; TCRdb holds only in-frame clones, not every one. In the table there are 2 million or so clones, 85% to 95% of which are singletons. V is TRBV6-1 and J is TRBJ2-3; TRBD2 agrees at 9 bases. The TCR comes from a man aged 18-30 years in good health. The source material was naive CD4+ T cells sorted from blood. Subset: CD45RA+ positively selected. CDR3 loop: CASSGVWSGRRVRTDTQYF. The CDR3 DNA sequence: TGTGCCAGCAGTGGGGTTTGGAGCGGGAGGAGGGTACGCACAGATACGCAGTATTTT.